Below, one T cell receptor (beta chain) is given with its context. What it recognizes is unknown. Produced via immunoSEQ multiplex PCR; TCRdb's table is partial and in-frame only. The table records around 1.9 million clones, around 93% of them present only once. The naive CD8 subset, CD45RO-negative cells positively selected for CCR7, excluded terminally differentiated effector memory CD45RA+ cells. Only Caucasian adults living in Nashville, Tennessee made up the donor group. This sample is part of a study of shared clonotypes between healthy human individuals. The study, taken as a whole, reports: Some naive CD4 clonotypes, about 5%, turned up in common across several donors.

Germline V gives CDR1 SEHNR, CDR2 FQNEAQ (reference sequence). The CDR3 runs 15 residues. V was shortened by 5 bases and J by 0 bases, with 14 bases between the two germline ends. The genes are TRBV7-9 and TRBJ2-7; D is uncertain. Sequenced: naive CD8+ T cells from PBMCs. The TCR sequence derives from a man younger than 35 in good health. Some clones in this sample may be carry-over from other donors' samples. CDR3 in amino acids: CASSLDTLSSYEQYF. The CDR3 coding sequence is TGTGCCAGCAGCCTAGACACGCTCAGCTCCTACGAGCAGTACTTC. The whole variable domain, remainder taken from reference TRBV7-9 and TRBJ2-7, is DTGVSQNPRHKITKRGQNVTFRCDPISEHNRLYWYRQTLGQGPEFLTYFQNEAQLEKSRLLSDRFSAERPKGSFSTLEIQRTEQGDSAMYLCASSLDTLSSYEQYFGPGTRLTVT.